The clone carrying this T cell receptor beta chain came up a few times. The data originate from a study of shared clonotypes between healthy human individuals. Germline V gene sequence: CDR1 SGHDN, CDR2 FVKESK. Trimming took off 0 bases at V and 5 bases at J, with 10 bases between the two ends. CDR3 length: 14 residues. Here immunoSEQ multiplex PCR was the method, and the copy in TCRdb shows in-frame clones only, minus some. This sample has approximately 95,000 clones, with roughly two thirds found just once. Sequencing used memory CD8+ T cells sorted from blood. Subset in this sample: CD45RO+ cells pooled with CCR7-negative TemRA cells. The V and J genes are TRBV14 and TRBJ1-1, with D uncertain. The sequence was obtained from a man aged 30 to 45 in good health. The CDR3 protein is CASSQDHRITEAFF. CDR3 DNA sequence: TGTGCCAGCAGCCAAGATCACCGGATAACTGAAGCTTTCTTT.